Listed below are T cell receptor beta chains from one sample, sequenced in a study of blood T cell repertoires in COVID-19. Measured with immunoSEQ multiplex PCR; TCRdb has only the in-frame clones, and not every one. The sample carries approximately 110,000 clones, more than 75% recorded once. The material sequenced was peripheral blood. The receptors derive from a man in his 70s with acute or convalescent COVID-19. Both conserved end residues are part of each CDR3. Fields, in order: clone size, V gene, J gene, D gene, CDR3 protein, CDR3 DNA. A D gene is named only where the DNA matches it firmly. Size values are once, few and many counts, or a class for expanded clones, and some rows have none.

abundance: -; v_gene: TRBV5-1; j_gene: TRBJ2-1; d_gene: TRBD2; CDR3aa: CASSLSPSLAGVQNEQFF; CDR3nt: TGCGCCAGCAGCTTGTCCCCTTCACTAGCGGGGGTTCAAAATGAGCAGTTCTTC
abundance: -; v_gene: TRBV2; j_gene: TRBJ1-1; d_gene: -; CDR3aa: CASSRIGRQGYTEAFF; CDR3nt: TGTGCCAGCAGTAGAATAGGTAGGCAGGGGTACACTGAAGCTTTCTTT
abundance: -; v_gene: TRBV4-1; j_gene: TRBJ1-5; d_gene: -; CDR3aa: CASSQEELRQPQHF; CDR3nt: TGCGCCAGCAGCCAAGAGGAGCTTAGGCAGCCCCAGCATTTT
abundance: -; v_gene: TRBV9; j_gene: TRBJ2-6; d_gene: TRBD1; CDR3aa: CASSVKGLAGGPAGANVLTF; CDR3nt: TGTGCCAGCAGCGTAAAAGGACTGGCAGGGGGTCCAGCTGGGGCCAACGTCCTGACTTTC
abundance: -; v_gene: TRBV4-2; j_gene: TRBJ1-1; d_gene: -; CDR3aa: CASSQDLEAGSTEAFF; CDR3nt: TGTGCCAGCAGCCAAGATCTTGAGGCCGGGAGCACTGAAGCTTTCTTT
abundance: few; v_gene: TRBV4-2; j_gene: TRBJ1-5; d_gene: -; CDR3aa: CASSQGSGQPQHF; CDR3nt: TGTGCCAGCAGCCAAGGTAGTGGTCAGCCCCAGCATTTT
abundance: once; v_gene: TRBV5-1; j_gene: TRBJ1-1; d_gene: TRBD1; CDR3aa: CASSPTGERPNTEAFF; CDR3nt: TGCGCCAGCAGCCCGACAGGGGAGCGTCCTAACACTGAAGCTTTCTTT
abundance: -; v_gene: TRBV2; j_gene: TRBJ1-1; d_gene: TRBD1; CDR3aa: CASTGQGMAEAFF; CDR3nt: TGTGCCAGCACGGGACAGGGGATGGCTGAAGCTTTCTTT
abundance: -; v_gene: TRBV5-1; j_gene: TRBJ1-1; d_gene: -; CDR3aa: CASSPSTVNTEAFF; CDR3nt: TGCGCCAGCAGCCCCTCGACTGTGAACACTGAAGCTTTCTTT
abundance: few; v_gene: TRBV5-1; j_gene: TRBJ2-7; d_gene: TRBD1; CDR3aa: CASSQDRVGIGEQYF; CDR3nt: TGCGCCAGCAGCCAGGACAGGGTCGGGATTGGGGAGCAGTACTTC
abundance: -; v_gene: TRBV7-9; j_gene: TRBJ1-6; d_gene: -; CDR3aa: CASSLFGLRALHF; CDR3nt: TGTGCCAGCAGCTTATTCGGTCTCCGGGCCCTCCACTTT
abundance: few; v_gene: TRBV9; j_gene: TRBJ1-1; d_gene: -; CDR3aa: CASSVNPMNTEAFF; CDR3nt: TGTGCCAGCAGCGTAAATCCCATGAACACTGAAGCTTTCTTT
abundance: -; v_gene: TRBV28; j_gene: TRBJ2-4; d_gene: -; CDR3aa: CASSPGELVKNIQYF; CDR3nt: TGTGCCAGCAGTCCAGGGGAGTTGGTCAAAAACATTCAGTACTTC
abundance: -; v_gene: TRBV6-5; j_gene: TRBJ2-2; d_gene: -; CDR3aa: CASSQYTLNTGELFF; CDR3nt: TGTGCCAGCAGTCAATATACTTTGAACACCGGGGAGCTGTTTTTT
abundance: few; v_gene: TRBV28; j_gene: TRBJ2-7; d_gene: TRBD1; CDR3aa: CASSPLDRDGYEQYF; CDR3nt: TGTGCCAGCAGCCCCTTGGACAGGGACGGCTACGAGCAGTACTTC
abundance: few; v_gene: TRBV7-2; j_gene: TRBJ2-3; d_gene: -; CDR3aa: CASTITRTDTQYF; CDR3nt: TGTGCCAGCACCATAACTAGAACAGATACGCAGTATTTT
abundance: -; v_gene: TRBV10-3; j_gene: TRBJ1-1; d_gene: -; CDR3aa: CAIKGSNTEAFF; CDR3nt: TGTGCCATCAAGGGGTCGAACACTGAAGCTTTCTTT
abundance: -; v_gene: TRBV28; j_gene: TRBJ1-1; d_gene: -; CDR3aa: CASSEGADYMNTEAFF; CDR3nt: TGTGCCAGCAGTGAAGGTGCGGACTATATGAACACTGAAGCTTTCTTT
abundance: -; v_gene: TRBV9; j_gene: TRBJ1-3; d_gene: -; CDR3aa: CASSPLGSSGNTIYF; CDR3nt: TGTGCCAGCAGCCCCCTAGGCTCCTCTGGAAACACCATATATTTT
abundance: few; v_gene: TRBV15; j_gene: TRBJ2-7; d_gene: TRBD2; CDR3aa: CATSRAGTSGEQYF; CDR3nt: TGTGCCACCAGCAGGGCCGGGACTAGTGGAGAGCAGTACTTC
abundance: once; v_gene: TRBV27; j_gene: TRBJ2-7; d_gene: TRBD1; CDR3aa: CASSLMGTGNSYEQYF; CDR3nt: TGTGCCAGCAGTTTAATGGGGACAGGGAACTCCTACGAGCAGTACTTC
abundance: few; v_gene: TRBV4-2; j_gene: TRBJ1-4; d_gene: -; CDR3aa: CASSPFSTGSRGEKLFF; CDR3nt: TGTGCCAGCAGCCCGTTCTCGACTGGGTCTCGGGGTGAAAAACTGTTTTTT
abundance: few; v_gene: TRBV5-1; j_gene: TRBJ2-2; d_gene: -; CDR3aa: CASIGAGSTGELFF; CDR3nt: TGCGCCAGCATAGGGGCGGGGAGCACCGGGGAGCTGTTTTTT
abundance: -; v_gene: TRBV7-6; j_gene: TRBJ2-1; d_gene: TRBD2; CDR3aa: CASSFGGGGSNEQFF; CDR3nt: TGTGCCAGCAGCTTCGGAGGAGGCGGGAGCAATGAGCAGTTCTTC
abundance: -; v_gene: TRBV28; j_gene: TRBJ1-4; d_gene: -; CDR3aa: CASTSPIGRVGRNEKLFF; CDR3nt: TGTGCCAGCACCAGTCCGATAGGGAGGGTGGGGAGGAATGAAAAACTGTTTTTT
abundance: -; v_gene: TRBV13; j_gene: TRBJ1-1; d_gene: -; CDR3aa: CASSLLRGEAFF; CDR3nt: TGTGCCAGCAGCTTATTAAGAGGTGAAGCTTTCTTT
abundance: once; v_gene: TRBV19; j_gene: TRBJ2-2; d_gene: TRBD1; CDR3aa: CASSSGTANTGELFF; CDR3nt: TGTGCCAGTAGTTCCGGGACAGCGAACACCGGGGAGCTGTTTTTT
abundance: -; v_gene: TRBV27; j_gene: TRBJ2-6; d_gene: -; CDR3aa: CASSYSSGANVLTF; CDR3nt: TGTGCCAGCAGTTACAGCTCTGGGGCCAACGTCCTGACTTTC
abundance: -; v_gene: TRBV18; j_gene: TRBJ1-1; d_gene: -; CDR3aa: CASSPGGDEAFF; CDR3nt: TGTGCCAGCTCACCCGGAGGGGATGAAGCTTTCTTT
abundance: -; v_gene: TRBV6-5; j_gene: TRBJ1-3; d_gene: TRBD1; CDR3aa: CASSYSAWDSGNTIYF; CDR3nt: TGTGCCAGCAGTTACTCGGCTTGGGACAGTGGAAACACCATATATTTT
abundance: -; v_gene: TRBV14; j_gene: TRBJ1-2; d_gene: -; CDR3aa: CASSVRPGYGYTF; CDR3nt: TGTGCCAGCAGCGTCAGACCGGGCTATGGCTACACCTTC
abundance: -; v_gene: TRBV15; j_gene: TRBJ2-7; d_gene: TRBD2; CDR3aa: CATSQRLAGAYEQYF; CDR3nt: TGTGCCACCAGCCAGAGACTAGCGGGAGCCTACGAGCAGTACTTC
abundance: few; v_gene: TRBV27; j_gene: TRBJ1-5; d_gene: -; CDR3aa: CASSVTGGNQPQHF; CDR3nt: TGTGCCAGCAGTGTGACAGGAGGCAATCAGCCCCAGCATTTT
abundance: -; v_gene: TRBV5-1; j_gene: TRBJ2-1; d_gene: TRBD1; CDR3aa: CASSRVLEGQGLDNEQFF; CDR3nt: TGCGCCAGCAGCAGAGTACTTGAGGGACAGGGGCTTGACAATGAGCAGTTCTTC
abundance: once; v_gene: TRBV28; j_gene: TRBJ2-7; d_gene: TRBD1; CDR3aa: CASSYTGQGARQYF; CDR3nt: TGTGCCAGCAGTTACACTGGACAGGGGGCCCGGCAGTACTTC
abundance: -; v_gene: TRBV6-5; j_gene: TRBJ1-1; d_gene: -; CDR3aa: CASSNGQRDTEAFF; CDR3nt: TGTGCCAGCAGTAATGGACAGAGGGACACTGAAGCTTTCTTT
abundance: -; v_gene: TRBV30; j_gene: TRBJ1-2; d_gene: TRBD1; CDR3aa: CACQRPRTGGNYGYTF; CDR3nt: TGTGCCTGCCAAAGGCCTCGAACAGGGGGCAACTATGGCTACACCTTC
abundance: -; v_gene: TRBV18; j_gene: TRBJ1-1; d_gene: -; CDR3aa: CASASLRNTEAFF; CDR3nt: TGTGCCAGCGCCTCGTTGAGAAACACTGAAGCTTTCTTT
abundance: -; v_gene: TRBV5-1; j_gene: TRBJ2-5; d_gene: TRBD1; CDR3aa: CASSLPSGGETQYF; CDR3nt: TGCGCCAGCAGCTTACCCTCAGGGGGTGAGACCCAGTACTTC
abundance: few; v_gene: TRBV5-1; j_gene: TRBJ1-1; d_gene: -; CDR3aa: CASSLEQSTEAFF; CDR3nt: TGCGCCAGCAGCTTGGAACAGTCCACTGAAGCTTTCTTT
abundance: -; v_gene: TRBV9; j_gene: TRBJ1-4; d_gene: -; CDR3aa: CASSVVSPDSTLKPPTNEKLFF; CDR3nt: TGTGCCAGCAGCGTAGTAAGTCCGGACAGCACTTTAAAACCCCCAACTAATGAAAAACTGTTTTTT
abundance: -; v_gene: TRBV7-2; j_gene: TRBJ2-5; d_gene: TRBD2; CDR3aa: CASSLEKREGETQYF; CDR3nt: TGTGCCAGCAGCTTAGAGAAGCGGGAGGGGGAGACCCAGTACTTC
abundance: -; v_gene: TRBV19; j_gene: TRBJ2-1; d_gene: TRBD1; CDR3aa: CASSIGGQSSNEQFF; CDR3nt: TGTGCCAGTAGTATAGGGGGACAGTCTTCCAATGAGCAGTTCTTC
abundance: -; v_gene: TRBV3-1/TRBV3-2; j_gene: TRBJ1-2; d_gene: -; CDR3aa: CASSQEESYYGYTF; CDR3nt: TGTGCCAGCAGCCAAGAAGAGTCCTACTATGGCTACACCTTC
abundance: once; v_gene: TRBV24-1; j_gene: TRBJ2-3; d_gene: TRBD2; CDR3aa: CATSDPTSGGTDTQYF; CDR3nt: TGTGCCACCAGTGATCCAACTAGCGGGGGTACAGATACGCAGTATTTT
abundance: -; v_gene: TRBV2; j_gene: TRBJ2-7; d_gene: TRBD1; CDR3aa: CASIPGDSNSYEQYF; CDR3nt: TGTGCCAGCATCCCCGGGGACAGTAACTCCTACGAGCAGTACTTC
abundance: -; v_gene: TRBV7-8; j_gene: TRBJ2-5; d_gene: -; CDR3aa: CASSYRDSPGGTQYF; CDR3nt: TGTGCCAGCAGCTATAGGGACAGTCCCGGGGGGACCCAGTACTTC
abundance: -; v_gene: TRBV9; j_gene: TRBJ1-6; d_gene: -; CDR3aa: CASSVGPEDSPLHF; CDR3nt: TGTGCCAGCAGCGTAGGACCAGAGGATTCACCCCTCCACTTT
abundance: -; v_gene: TRBV4-2; j_gene: TRBJ2-1; d_gene: TRBD2; CDR3aa: CASSQELGRTSGRANEQFF; CDR3nt: TGTGCCAGCAGCCAAGAGCTTGGGCGGACTAGCGGGAGGGCTAATGAGCAGTTCTTC
abundance: -; v_gene: TRBV28; j_gene: TRBJ1-3; d_gene: -; CDR3aa: CATGEVGGNTIYF; CDR3nt: TGTGCCACCGGGGAAGTGGGAGGAAACACCATATATTTT
abundance: -; v_gene: TRBV10-3; j_gene: TRBJ1-4; d_gene: TRBD1; CDR3aa: CAISGQGQGEKLFF; CDR3nt: TGTGCCATCAGTGGGCAGGGACAGGGCGAAAAACTGTTTTTT
abundance: -; v_gene: TRBV13; j_gene: TRBJ2-1; d_gene: TRBD2; CDR3aa: CASRRLAGVNEQFF; CDR3nt: TGTGCCAGCAGGCGGCTAGCGGGAGTAAATGAGCAGTTCTTC
abundance: -; v_gene: TRBV24-1; j_gene: TRBJ2-3; d_gene: TRBD1; CDR3aa: CATSDLGGQGSDTQYF; CDR3nt: TGTGCCACCAGTGATTTGGGGGGACAGGGGTCAGATACGCAGTATTTT
abundance: -; v_gene: TRBV3-1/TRBV3-2; j_gene: TRBJ2-1; d_gene: -; CDR3aa: CASSQGQGMNNEQFF; CDR3nt: TGTGCCAGCAGCCAAGGCCAGGGTATGAACAATGAGCAGTTCTTC
abundance: -; v_gene: TRBV27; j_gene: TRBJ2-1; d_gene: TRBD2; CDR3aa: CASRKTSGIYNEQFF; CDR3nt: TGTGCCAGCAGGAAAACTAGCGGGATCTACAATGAGCAGTTCTTC
abundance: -; v_gene: TRBV28; j_gene: TRBJ1-5; d_gene: -; CDR3aa: CASSRGQTYNQPQHF; CDR3nt: TGTGCCAGCAGTCGCGGACAGACGTACAATCAGCCCCAGCATTTT
abundance: -; v_gene: TRBV5-1; j_gene: TRBJ1-6; d_gene: -; CDR3aa: CASSLGQVNSPLHF; CDR3nt: TGCGCCAGCAGCTTGGGACAGGTTAATTCACCCCTCCACTTT
abundance: few; v_gene: TRBV25-1; j_gene: TRBJ1-1; d_gene: TRBD1; CDR3aa: CASRQTGIAFF; CDR3nt: TGTGCCAGCAGGCAGACAGGGATCGCTTTCTTT
abundance: -; v_gene: TRBV3-1/TRBV3-2; j_gene: TRBJ1-3; d_gene: TRBD1; CDR3aa: CASSQGIQGAKGNTIYF; CDR3nt: TGTGCCAGCAGCCAAGGGATCCAGGGGGCGAAGGGAAACACCATATATTTT